This T cell receptor beta chain is from a study of cytomegalovirus exposure and HLA in healthy donors. The CDR3 spans 13 residues. The V and J ends lost 3 bases and 4 bases respectively, with 9 bases between them. CDR1 and CDR2 (germline): SGHTA, FQGNSA. The PCR contained 60 Vbeta and 13 Jbeta primers. TCRdb keeps only in-frame clones here, not all; method: immunoSEQ multiplex PCR. The data contain 200,000 or so clones, 78% of them seen just once; the ten biggest clones take up around 6.1%. Note on this clone: Within the sample, other DNA sequences also encode this same CDR3.

The source of this sequence is a woman aged 25 to 39 in good health and CMV-seropositive. This chain connects TRBV7-2 to TRBJ1-1; tentative D call: TRBD1 (5 bases). Sequenced material: PBMCs. The CDR3 DNA follows: TGTGCCAGCAGCTTGAGGGGAGGCACTGAAGCTTTCTTT. Translated: CASSLRGGTEAFF.